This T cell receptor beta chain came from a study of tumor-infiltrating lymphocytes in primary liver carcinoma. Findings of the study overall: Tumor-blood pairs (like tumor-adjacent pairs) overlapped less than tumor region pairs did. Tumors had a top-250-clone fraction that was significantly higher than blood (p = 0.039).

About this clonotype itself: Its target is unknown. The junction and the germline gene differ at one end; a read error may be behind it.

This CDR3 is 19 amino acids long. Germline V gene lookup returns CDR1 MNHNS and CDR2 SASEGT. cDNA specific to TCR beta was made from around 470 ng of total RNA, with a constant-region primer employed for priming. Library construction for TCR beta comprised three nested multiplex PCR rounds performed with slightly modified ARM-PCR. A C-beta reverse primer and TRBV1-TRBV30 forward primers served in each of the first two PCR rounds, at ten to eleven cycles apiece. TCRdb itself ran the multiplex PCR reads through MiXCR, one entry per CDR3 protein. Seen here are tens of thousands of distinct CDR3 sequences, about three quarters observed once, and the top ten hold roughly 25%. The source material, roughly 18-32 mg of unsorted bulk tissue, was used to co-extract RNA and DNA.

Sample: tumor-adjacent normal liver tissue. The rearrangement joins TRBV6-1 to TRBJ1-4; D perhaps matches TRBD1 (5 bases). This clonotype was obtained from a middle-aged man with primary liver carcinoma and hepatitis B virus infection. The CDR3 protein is CASSERFETVGWSDEKPFF. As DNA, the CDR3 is TGTGCCAGCAGTGAACGGTTCGAGACAGTGGGTTGGAGTGATGAAAAACCGTTTTTT.